This TCR beta chain was profiled in a study of blood T cell repertoires in COVID-19. At the level of the study: Sites across the United States, Italy and Spain contributed samples from acute and convalescent COVID-19. T cells, B-cell-depleted T cells, or PBMCs provided the cDNA or gDNA that served as material.

In the source study's methods: Estimation of nucleated cell counts relied on the amplification of reference gene primers. Sequencing used immunoSEQ multiplex PCR; TCRdb keeps in-frame clones, though not all of them. V and J calls and clone size are given by that table; D and trimming were obtained from the DNA. Of 120,000 to 150,000 clones listed, 85% to 90% were seen once; the top ten hold over 2%. CDR1 and CDR2 from the germline V gene are LNHNV and YYDKDF (reference sequence). Trimming shortened V by 0 bases and J by 3 bases, and 12 bases separated the two germline ends. The CDR3 has 15 residues. The sample was peripheral blood. The source is a human donor in a cohort sampled during active COVID-19. The rearrangement joins TRBV15 to TRBJ2-7; D may be TRBD1 (6 bases). The CDR3 here is CATSRDQRDIYEQYF. The CDR3 bases are TGTGCCACCAGCAGAGATCAACGGGACATCTACGAGCAGTACTTC.